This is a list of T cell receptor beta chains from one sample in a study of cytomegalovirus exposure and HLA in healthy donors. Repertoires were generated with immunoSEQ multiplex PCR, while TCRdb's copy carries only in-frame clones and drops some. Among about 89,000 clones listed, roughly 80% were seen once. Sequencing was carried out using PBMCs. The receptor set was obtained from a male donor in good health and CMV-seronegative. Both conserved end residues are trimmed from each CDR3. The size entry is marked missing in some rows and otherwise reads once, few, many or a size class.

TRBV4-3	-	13	ASSQYRDRSNEQF
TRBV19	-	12	ASSVGPYSYEQY
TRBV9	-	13	ASSVDDRDYEKLF
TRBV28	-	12	ASSLAGGTYEQY
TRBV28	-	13	ASSPGQGIFQPQH
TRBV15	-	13	ATSKLAGPYNEQF
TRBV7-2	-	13	ASSPQAAGNQPQH
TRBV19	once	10	ASTAPAGELF
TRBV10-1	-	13	ASSGWRGSTDTQY
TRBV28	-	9	SIAAADTQY
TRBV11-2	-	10	ASSLVGSEAF
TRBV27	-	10	ASSSGHHGYT
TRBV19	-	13	ASTIGGVNTGELF
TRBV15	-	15	ATSREFVGDRGKTQY
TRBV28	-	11	ASSRQGEHIQY
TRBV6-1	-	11	ASNEVAKETQY
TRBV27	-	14	ASSLTGTLTTYEQY
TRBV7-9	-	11	ASSLVGTEEAF
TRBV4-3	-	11	ASSQERHYGYT
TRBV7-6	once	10	ASVQGPYEQY
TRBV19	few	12	ASRRDRGVTEAF
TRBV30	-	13	AWSSQTGGRTEAF
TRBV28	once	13	ASSNGQSGANVLT
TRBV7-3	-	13	ASSPGATGTGELF
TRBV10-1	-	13	ASSKVGTGYNEQF
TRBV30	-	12	AWSGDIMNTEAF
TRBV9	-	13	ASSVGGRGYTEAF
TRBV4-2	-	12	ASSQGGRGTEAF
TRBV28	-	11	ASSPTGYSIQY
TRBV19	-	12	ASTDRDRGGSYE